This TCR beta chain was captured by sequencing in a study of T cells in Graves' hyperthyroidism and ophthalmopathy. Ten or more counts support this clonotype. Amplified regions were TCR beta CDR3 sequences from RNA transcripts. HTBI primers drove first-round RT-PCR of the TCR CDR3. Each CDR3 protein is one row after TCRdb ran MiXCR on the multiplex PCR reads. The profile shows some 760,000 distinct CDR3 sequences, 14% of them singletons. Input material: blood. The TCR comes from a woman between 18 and 29 years old with Graves' hyperthyroidism.

CDR3: CASSRVTDRAGYTF. In DNA, the CDR3 is TGTGCCAGCAGCCGCGTCACGGACAGGGCGGGCTACACCTTC. The rearrangement links TRBV14 to TRBJ1-2, with 8 bases that match TRBD1. Germline V gene lookup returns CDR1 SGHDN and CDR2 FVKESK. V was pared by 4 bases and J by 8 bases, with 9 bases of the junction left unmatched. The CDR3 has 14 residues.